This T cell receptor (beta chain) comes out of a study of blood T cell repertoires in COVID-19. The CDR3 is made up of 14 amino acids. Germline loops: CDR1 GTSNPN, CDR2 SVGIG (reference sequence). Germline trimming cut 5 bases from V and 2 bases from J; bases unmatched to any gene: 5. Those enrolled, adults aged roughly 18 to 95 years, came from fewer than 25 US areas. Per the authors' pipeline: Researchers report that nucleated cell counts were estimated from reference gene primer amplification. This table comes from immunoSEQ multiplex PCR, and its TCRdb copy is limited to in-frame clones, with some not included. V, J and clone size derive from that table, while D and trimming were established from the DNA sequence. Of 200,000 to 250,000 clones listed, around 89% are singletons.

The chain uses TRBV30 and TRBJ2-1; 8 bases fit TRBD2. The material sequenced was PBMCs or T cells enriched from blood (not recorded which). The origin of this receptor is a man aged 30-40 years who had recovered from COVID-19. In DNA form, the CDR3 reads TGTGCCTGGCCCACTAGCGGCACCTACAATGAGCAGTTCTTC. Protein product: CAWPTSGTYNEQFF.